Reported below is one TCR beta chain. This sample is part of a study of cytomegalovirus exposure and HLA in healthy donors. Germline-derived CDR1 and CDR2 are GTSNPN and SVGIG (reference sequence). The CDR3 totals 13 residues. Losses at the gene ends were 0 bases for V and 7 bases for J; bases not matched to a gene: 2. TCRdb's table, derived via immunoSEQ multiplex PCR, lists solely in-frame clones and lacks some. The sample holds tens of thousands of clones; under 96% are singletons and the top ten take about 4.6%. Input material: PBMCs. This chain joins TRBV30 and TRBJ1-5; 8 nucleotides line up with TRBD1. The sequence came from a young woman in good health and CMV-seropositive. The CDR3 region is CAWSVQGGQPQHF. DNA of the CDR3: TGTGCCTGGAGTGTACAGGGGGGGCAGCCCCAGCATTTT.